This is a list of T cell receptor beta chains from one sample in a study of cytomegalovirus exposure and HLA in healthy donors. Profiling relied on immunoSEQ multiplex PCR, and the TCRdb table lists in-frame clones only, not all of them. This listing includes 50,000 to 80,000 clones. Material: PBMCs. Every receptor here comes from a woman younger than 30 in good health and CMV-seronegative. CDR3s include the opening cysteine and the closing phenylalanine or tryptophan. D genes are given only for firm matches.

d_call	v_call	cdr3_aa
TRBD2	TRBV5-1	CASSVSGGTKNIQYF
TRBD1	TRBV30	CAGSVQGVGTDTQYF
-	TRBV6-6	CASSHPQGDKNIQYF
TRBD1	TRBV9	CASSAGTANYGYTF
-	TRBV9	CASSVGGQTEAFF
TRBD1	TRBV5-1	CASSATGTGFGNTIYF
-	TRBV4-1	CASSQAWGRSEPQHF
-	TRBV6-1	CASSVPGLRNEKLFF
TRBD2	TRBV4-1	CASSQEFGGLGNTGELFF
-	TRBV7-3	CASSFTAGDEKLFF
-	TRBV29-1	CSVADTDPNQPQHF
TRBD2	TRBV4-1	CASSQDPGLARFEQYF
-	TRBV5-6	CASSLGRRNQIYYGYTF
TRBD1	TRBV28	CASSAGTGDVNEQFF
TRBD1	TRBV6-5	CATWDRGNYGYTF
-	TRBV30	CAWNPTLGAETQYF
TRBD1	TRBV5-4	CASSLGGTVLTDTQYF
TRBD1	TRBV5-4	CASSGGQGFGNSPLHF
-	TRBV9	CASRPGQGLGLGYTF
TRBD1	TRBV5-1	CASSRGQGHGYTF
-	TRBV18	CASSPAGQFNEQFF
TRBD2	TRBV25-1	CASSEPLTSGHGELFF
-	TRBV5-1	CASTPDRATNEKLFF
TRBD2	TRBV28	CASNPPGGGLIREQFF
TRBD2	TRBV9	CASSAGGGGGTDTQYF
-	TRBV6-4	CASSRGSNTEAFF
-	TRBV11-2	CASSLEQGNPYYNEQFF
TRBD1	TRBV10-3	CAISASQGQTNYGYTF
-	TRBV5-5	CASSLQGNTEAFF
-	TRBV9	CASSPPGRGSYEQYF
TRBD1	TRBV19	CASSMMRDRGEKLFF
-	TRBV2	CASKGDGAYEQYF
-	TRBV6-4	CASSVSGEPHNEQFF
-	TRBV25-1	CASSLPADYGYTF
-	TRBV27	CASGPSGLRETQYF
-	TRBV19	CASRPRATRGFRETQYF
TRBD2	TRBV11-2	CASSLAPRGGSYEQYF
TRBD1	TRBV29-1	CSVEGTGGYEQYF
TRBD1	TRBV9	CASSPWDRITGELFF
-	TRBV25-1	CASTSPPGHSYEQYF
-	TRBV25-1	CASSELGQGDGYTF
-	TRBV18	CASSSMGGSGNTIYF
-	TRBV25-1	CASRGVEGEQYF
-	TRBV11-3	CASSFREVQYF
TRBD1	TRBV9	CASSPGTGGNTDTQYF
TRBD2	TRBV18	CATSSGGEGETQYF
-	TRBV5-6	CASSLTPGTGANVLTF
-	TRBV7-2	CASSFSDNYEQYF